Detailed here is one TCR beta chain. Its antigen remains unidentified. These data come from a study of shared clonotypes between healthy human individuals. As originally analysed: ImmunoSEQ yielded junction-only sequences lacking quality scores, so filtering differed. Libraries were prepared by immunoSEQ multiplex PCR; TCRdb keeps only in-frame clonotypes and omits some of them. D and trimming come from the DNA, and the V and J calls and clone size come from that table. This sample carries around 2.3 million clones, approximately 94% of them seen once, and the ten largest clones take roughly 0.13%. The CDR3 sequence is 14 residues long. Deletions cut 3 bases from V and 3 bases from J, with 12 bases between. The V gene's germline CDR1 is LNHDA and CDR2 SQIVND (reference sequence). The study's findings and limits: Rarefaction exposed incomplete sorted-subset sequencing despite large depth.

This TCR was recovered from a man between 18 and 35 years old in good health. V usage is TRBV19 and J usage is TRBJ2-7, with D hard to call. The specimen was naive CD4+ T cells sorted from blood. Specified subset: CD45RA+ positively selected. The CDR3 DNA is TGTGCCAGTAGTATCTGGGGAAAACACTACGAGCAGTACTTC. Its translation: CASSIWGKHYEQYF.